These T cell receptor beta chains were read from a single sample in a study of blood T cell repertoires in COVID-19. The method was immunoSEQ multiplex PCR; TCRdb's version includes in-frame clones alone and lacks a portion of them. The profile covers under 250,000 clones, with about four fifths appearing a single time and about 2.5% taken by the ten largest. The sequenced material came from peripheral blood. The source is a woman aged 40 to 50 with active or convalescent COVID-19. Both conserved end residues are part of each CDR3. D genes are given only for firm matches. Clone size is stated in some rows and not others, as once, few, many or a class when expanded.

cdr3_aa: CASSRDTEGNTIYF
cdr3_nt: TGTGCCAGCAGCCGGGACACTGAAGGAAACACCATATATTTT
v_call: TRBV3-1/TRBV3-2
clone_size: -
d_call: -
j_call: TRBJ1-3

cdr3_aa: CALRRGSLSNQPQHF
cdr3_nt: TGTGCCCTGAGGCGGGGGTCCCTTAGCAATCAGCCCCAGCATTTT
v_call: TRBV2
clone_size: -
d_call: -
j_call: TRBJ1-5

cdr3_aa: CAWTKDSFNEKLFF
cdr3_nt: TGTGCCTGGACTAAGGACAGTTTTAATGAAAAACTGTTTTTT
v_call: TRBV30
clone_size: -
d_call: -
j_call: TRBJ1-4

cdr3_aa: CASSLETSGSQHF
cdr3_nt: TGTGCCAGCAGTTTAGAGACTTCGGGATCCCAGCATTTT
v_call: TRBV27
clone_size: -
d_call: -
j_call: TRBJ1-5

cdr3_aa: CASSFGGGGEQYF
cdr3_nt: TGTGCCAGCAGCTTTGGGGGGGGCGGCGAGCAGTACTTC
v_call: TRBV7-2
clone_size: -
d_call: -
j_call: TRBJ2-7

cdr3_aa: CAWSRGQGAPQETQYF
cdr3_nt: TGTGCCTGGAGTCGCGGGCAGGGGGCCCCCCAAGAGACCCAGTACTTC
v_call: TRBV30
clone_size: -
d_call: TRBD1
j_call: TRBJ2-5

cdr3_aa: CAISAGTGEQYF
cdr3_nt: TGTGCCATCAGTGCTGGGACTGGCGAGCAGTACTTC
v_call: TRBV10-3
clone_size: -
d_call: -
j_call: TRBJ2-7

cdr3_aa: CSASGPDTQYF
cdr3_nt: TGCAGTGCTAGCGGTCCAGATACGCAGTATTTT
v_call: TRBV20-1
clone_size: few
d_call: -
j_call: TRBJ2-3

cdr3_aa: CASSPPTPGDPLRNEQFF
cdr3_nt: TGTGCCAGCTCACCACCGACGCCAGGCGACCCTTTAAGGAATGAGCAGTTCTTC
v_call: TRBV18
clone_size: -
d_call: -
j_call: TRBJ2-1

cdr3_aa: CASSLQGYNEQFF
cdr3_nt: TGTGCCAGCAGCTTACAGGGCTACAATGAGCAGTTCTTC
v_call: TRBV7-2
clone_size: -
d_call: -
j_call: TRBJ2-1

cdr3_aa: CASSESGGLAGHNEQFF
cdr3_nt: TGCGCCAGCAGTGAGTCCGGGGGACTAGCGGGACACAATGAGCAGTTCTTC
v_call: TRBV10-1
clone_size: -
d_call: TRBD2
j_call: TRBJ2-1

cdr3_aa: CASSDSRSSHSYEQYF
cdr3_nt: TGCGCCAGCAGCGACTCCCGATCCAGCCACTCCTACGAGCAGTACTTC
v_call: TRBV5-1
clone_size: -
d_call: -
j_call: TRBJ2-7

cdr3_aa: CASRSSIEGPHEQYF
cdr3_nt: TGTGCCAGCAGATCCTCGATAGAGGGTCCCCACGAGCAGTACTTC
v_call: TRBV11-2
clone_size: -
d_call: -
j_call: TRBJ2-7

cdr3_aa: CASSLGTSGSSYEQYF
cdr3_nt: TGCGCCAGCAGCCTGGGGACTAGCGGAAGCTCCTACGAGCAGTACTTC
v_call: TRBV4-3
clone_size: -
d_call: TRBD2
j_call: TRBJ2-7